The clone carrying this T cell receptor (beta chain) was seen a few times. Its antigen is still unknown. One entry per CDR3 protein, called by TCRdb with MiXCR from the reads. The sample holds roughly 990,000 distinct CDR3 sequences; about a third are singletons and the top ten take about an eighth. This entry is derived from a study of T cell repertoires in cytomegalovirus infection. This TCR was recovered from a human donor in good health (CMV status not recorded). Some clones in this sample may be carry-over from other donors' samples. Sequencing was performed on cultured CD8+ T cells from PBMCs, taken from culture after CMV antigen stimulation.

CDR3 DNA: TGTGCCAGCAGCTTAGGTTTCCGGGTCCTCATGAACACTGAAGCTTTCTTT. Its translation is CASSLGFRVLMNTEAFF. This sequence joins TRBV7-6 and TRBJ1-1; D is ambiguous. The CDR3 has 17 residues. V was shortened by 1 base and J by 0 bases, with 15 bases between the two germline ends. Germline V gene sequence: CDR1 SGHVS, CDR2 FNYEAQ.